This T cell receptor beta chain was recorded in a study of T cells in Graves' hyperthyroidism and ophthalmopathy (dated by TCRdb to between 2018 and 2020). For context, the study as a whole: Peripheral blood samples were taken at the time of initial diagnosis, prior to any treatment. To identify distinguishing TCR V-J signatures, a discovery cohort of some 100 patients was used, comprising some 45 with Graves' ophthalmopathy and 57 with stable Graves' hyperthyroidism. Prospective prediction of ophthalmopathy was tested in an independent validation cohort consisting of 18 to 20 hyperthyroidism patients and around 17 patients who later progressed to ophthalmopathy. The approximately 98 discovery patients were randomly divided into training and test sets at a 7:3 ratio. The study also compared thyroid tissue and blood T-cell repertoires from several Graves' hyperthyroidism patients. Once sampling was done, hyperthyroidism patients were given methimazole at a starting dose of 30 mg daily, whereas ophthalmopathy patients were given high-dose intravenous methylprednisolone. According to the paper, TCR Vbeta CDR3 sequencing was carried out on approximately 140 peripheral blood samples, which came from approximately 41 ophthalmopathy, about 75 hyperthyroidism and around 17 progressor patients.

Stable Graves' hyperthyroidism was defined as no progression to ophthalmopathy during 18 months of follow-up. Hyperthyroidism patients were newly diagnosed, with disease duration under 2 months, and aged 18 to 65 years. The study excluded patients with uncontrolled infections, other autoimmune diseases, pregnancy or lactation. Diagnoses were established on the basis of clinical symptoms, serum thyroxine and TRAb, thyroid ultrasound, and orbital computed tomography. PBMCs were isolated from 10 ml of fresh peripheral blood by Ficoll-Paque density gradient centrifugation. Total RNA was extracted with Trizol reagent, and quality was checked on an Agilent 2100 Bioanalyzer. Inclusive of the bounding cysteine and phenylalanine, the CDR3 is 14 residues long. Of all the DNA, just the CDR3 is kept, 42 bases in frame from base 1. V loses 3 bases at its end and J loses 7 bases; junction bases beyond the gene matches: 5. CDR1 and CDR2, looked up from the germline V gene, are SGHTA and FQGNSA.

At least ten counts were recorded for this clonotype. Its antigen is still unknown. No quality values exist for individual bases; no much larger clone is one base distant. The TCR beta CDR3 regions were amplified from RNA transcripts. The TCR CDR3 was subjected to a first round of RT-PCR using the HTBI primer set and the Qiagen OneStep RT-PCR kit. A second multiplex PCR round built the libraries, followed by size selection and purification. The libraries were sequenced on an Illumina HiSeq2000 using paired-end 100 bp reads. Processing in the source paper ran as follows. SOAPnuke was used to process the raw data, removing reads that contained adapters or uncalled bases, had a mean Phred below 15, or lacked an exact match to the constant primer or identifier. High-quality paired reads were merged with COPE v1.2.5, and unique nucleotide sequences were defined as clonotypes. MiTCR v1.1 was used to align clonotypes to the IMGT TRBV, TRBD and TRBJ reference segments. The analysis was restricted to V-J combinations with a frequency above 0.0001, which together covered 99.2% of the repertoires. A TCS score was defined as the ratio between F50 (clonal expansion) and ExV (chaos), using BLOSUM62-based TCRdist between CDR3 peptides within each V-J. Welch's t-statistics and random forest reduced 514 V-J features to 10 to 15, which were used in a naive Bayes classifier (R e1071). The public reads were reprocessed in TCRdb via fastp at Q25 and MiXCR, keeping in-frame beta chains. Each record represents a unique CDR3 protein, reported with the most common genes and DNA among its rows. Here the V and J calls rest on TCRdb's processing, not on the authors' analysis. For this sample the table gives fewer than 700,000 distinct CDR3 sequences, of which roughly 16% were detected only once. The leading ten clones occupy 3.8% of the sample.

The investigation overall reported the following: No statistical method was used to set the sample size in advance, and investigators knew the group allocation. In cross-validation, a model built on a 13 V-J signature told ophthalmopathy apart from stable hyperthyroidism with roughly 87% sensitivity and approximately 81% specificity, and in testing the same model reached 80%/75%. Most expanded thyroid clonotypes (frequency above 0.001) were also detected in blood, a finding suggesting that blood repertoires may reflect thyroid immune responses. In validation, progression to ophthalmopathy was predicted by the model with roughly 69% sensitivity and under 85% specificity, a median of approximately 6.5 months before onset.

The sequence was collected from a woman in her twenties or thirties with Graves' hyperthyroidism. The chain is assembled from TRBV7-2 and TRBJ2-7; TRBD1 fits 11 bases in the junction. The sample taken for sequencing was blood. The bases are TGTGCCAGCAGCTTCGGACAGGGGGCTGGAGAGCAGTACTTC. The translation is CASSFGQGAGEQYF.